This T cell receptor (beta chain) was identified in a study of blood T cell repertoires in COVID-19. About the study: The analysed material was cDNA or gDNA that came from T cells, B-cell-depleted T cells, or PBMCs.

The CDR3 runs to 16 residues. Germline values: CDR1 MNHEY, CDR2 SVGAGI. With 0 bases removed from V and 6 bases from J, the gap between germline ends came to 12 bases. Here immunoSEQ multiplex PCR was the method, and the copy in TCRdb shows in-frame clones only, minus some. The sample holds 110,000 to 150,000 clones, approximately 90% seen once. The rearrangement links TRBV6-5 to TRBJ1-6; tentative D call: TRBD1 (6 bases). The clonotype comes from a man aged 55 to 70 with active or convalescent COVID-19. Sequencing was performed on peripheral blood. The CDR3 DNA reads TGTGCCAGCAGTTACTCGGGGGCGCGCGGTAATTCACCCCTCCACTTT. Amino acid sequence: CASSYSGARGNSPLHF.